This entry lists 14 T cell receptor beta chains sequenced from one sample in a study of blood T cell repertoires in COVID-19. The repertoire was sequenced with immunoSEQ multiplex PCR; TCRdb's copy has only in-frame clones and lacks some. The sample has approximately 250,000 clones; about 86% are singletons. The sequencing input was PBMCs or T cells enriched from blood (not recorded which). These receptors came from a man aged 25-45 years with acute COVID-19.

The chain carries TRBV24-1 and TRBJ2-5, with D possibly being TRBD1 (5 bases). This CDR3 has 13 residues. CDR1 and CDR2 from the germline V gene are KGHDR and SFDVKD. Trimming stripped 7 bases from V and 2 bases from J, with 10 bases between. For the CDR3, the DNA is TGTGCCACCAGGGGGCAGATACAAGAGACCCAGTACTTC. Its protein is CATRGQIQETQYF.

In nucleotides, the CDR3 is TGTGCCAGCAGCTTGGGGCCCGGACAGGGAATATACGAGCAGTACGTC. Translated: CASSLGPGQGIYEQYV. This chain joins TRBV5-5 and TRBJ2-7; 8 nucleotides match TRBD1. The germline V gene has CDR1 SGHKS and CDR2 YYEKEE (reference sequence). The V gene end was trimmed by 0 bases and the J gene end by 4 bases; junction bases not matched to a gene: 9. There are 16 residues in the CDR3.

The sample holds one count of this clone. This chain links TRBV15 with TRBJ2-7; D possibly corresponds to TRBD1 (6 bases). The CDR3 has 14 residues. Trimming cost V 0 bases and J 2 bases, with 8 bases left between them. The germline V gene has CDR1 LNHNV and CDR2 YYDKDF (reference sequence). CDR3 region: CATSREWGPYEQYV. The DNA of the CDR3 is TGTGCCACCAGCAGAGAATGGGGGCCCTACGAGCAGTACGTC.

The V and J genes are TRBV9 and TRBJ1-4; no clear D. Trimming removed 2 bases from V and 0 bases from J, with 8 bases in between. This CDR3 contains 15 residues. Germline V gene lookup returns CDR1 SGDLS and CDR2 YYNGEE. CDR3 DNA: TGTGCCAGCAGCGTCCGGAGTGCAACTAATGAAAAACTGTTTTTT. Its translation: CASSVRSATNEKLFF.

The chain's CDR3 is CASSLSGWGQGSEGYGYTF. The CDR3 DNA is TGTGCCAGCAGTTTATCCGGTTGGGGACAGGGGAGTGAAGGGTATGGCTACACCTTC. This chain joins TRBV27 and TRBJ1-2; TRBD1 matches 10 bases. V trimming: 0 bases; J trimming: 5 bases; junction bases outside the gene matches: 15. Germline loops: CDR1 MNHEY, CDR2 SMNVEV (reference sequence). This CDR3 comprises 19 residues.

The rearrangement joins TRBV12-3 or TRBV12-4 to TRBJ1-5; 9 nucleotides match TRBD1. This CDR3 has 13 amino acids. Losses at the gene ends were 7 bases for V and 6 bases for J; bases not matched to a gene: 4. The CDR3 bases are TGTGCCAGCAAGGACAGGGGATCTCAGCCCCAGCATTTT. Amino acid sequence: CASKDRGSQPQHF.

The chain joins TRBV5-1 to TRBJ1-5, with 9 bases aligning to TRBD1. Trimming took 4 bases from V and 3 from J; bases not matched to a gene: 5. Germline-derived CDR1 and CDR2 are SGHRS and YFSETQ. This CDR3 contains 15 residues. The CDR3 nucleotides are TGCGCCAGCAGCCCGGGGACAGGGTCCAATCAGCCCCAGCATTTT. This sequence encodes CASSPGTGSNQPQHF.

About this clone itself: A read error may account for a junction end that differs from germline. The chain recombines TRBV5-1 with TRBJ2-3, with 10 bases fitting TRBD2. The CDR3 runs to 16 residues. Germline-derived CDR1 and CDR2 are SGHRS and YFSETQ. The CDR3 DNA reads TGTGCCAGCAGCTTGATGGCTAGCGGGAGTATAGATACGCAGTATTTT. It encodes CASSLMASGSIDTQYF.

Written as DNA, the CDR3 is TGTGCCAGCAGCTTGGCCGAGAGGAATGAAAAACTGTTTTTT. Its translation is CASSLAERNEKLFF. The chain couples TRBV5-4 to TRBJ1-4; D remains ambiguous. Germline assignment: CDR1 SGHNT and CDR2 YYREEE (reference sequence). The CDR3 runs to 14 residues. V lost 0 bases, J lost 5 bases, and 8 bases lay in between.

The chain carries TRBV9 and TRBJ2-2; D not resolved. The V gene lost 0 bases and the J gene lost 1 base, with 7 bases spanning the gap. The CDR3 runs to 15 residues. Germline V lookup: CDR1 SGDLS, CDR2 YYNGEE. CDR3 bases: TGTGCCAGCAGCGTAGCGGGTAGGAACACCGGGGAGCTGTTTTTT. Translating it yields CASSVAGRNTGELFF.

V gene TRBV19 combines with J gene TRBJ1-1; the D is unclear. Trimming cost V 5 bases and J 1 base, with 14 bases left between them. From germline, CDR1 is LNHDA and CDR2 SQIVND (reference sequence). There are 15 residues in the CDR3. CDR3 coding DNA: TGTGCCAGTAGTCCCCATGCGGCCAAGAACACTGAAGCTTTCTTT. Its protein is CASSPHAAKNTEAFF.

The chain joins TRBV28 to TRBJ2-1; 8 bases are a match to TRBD1. Germline CDR1 and CDR2: MDHEN and SYDVKM. The CDR3 is 14 amino acids. V was clipped by 10 bases and J by 7 bases; unmatched bases: 12. CDR3 protein: CATYQTGERNEQFF. The DNA of the CDR3 is TGTGCCACCTATCAGACAGGGGAACGGAATGAGCAGTTCTTC.

The V gene is TRBV10-3, the J gene TRBJ1-5; D possibly corresponds to TRBD1 (5 bases). The V gene lost 2 bases and the J gene lost 1 base, with 6 bases spanning the gap. Germline V gene lookup returns CDR1 ENHRY and CDR2 SYGVKD. This CDR3 contains 14 residues. CDR3 nucleotide sequence: TGTGCCATCAGTGAGAGGGGCAGCAATCAGCCCCAGCATTTT. Its protein product is CAISERGSNQPQHF.

The chain employs TRBV4-1 and TRBJ1-3; D is unclear. V lost 2 bases, J lost 2 bases, and 10 bases lay in between. Germline V gene data show CDR1 as MGHRA and CDR2 as YSYEKL. The CDR3 has 15 residues. The CDR3 sequence is CASSQLPPPGNTIYF. CDR3 sequence (DNA): TGCGCCAGCAGCCAACTCCCCCCTCCTGGAAACACCATATATTTT.